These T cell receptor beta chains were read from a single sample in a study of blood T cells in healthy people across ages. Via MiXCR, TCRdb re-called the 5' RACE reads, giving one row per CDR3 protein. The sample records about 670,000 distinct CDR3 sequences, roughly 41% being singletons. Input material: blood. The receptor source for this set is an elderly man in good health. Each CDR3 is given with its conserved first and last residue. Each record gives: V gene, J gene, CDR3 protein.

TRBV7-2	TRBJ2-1	CASNSRGGSYNEQFF
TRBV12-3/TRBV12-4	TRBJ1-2	CASSGTPTPYGYTF
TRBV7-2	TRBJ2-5	CASSTAEGTQYF
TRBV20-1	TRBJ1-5	CSAIFGTGNQPQHF
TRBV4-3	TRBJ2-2	CASSQEVRTYSNTGELFF
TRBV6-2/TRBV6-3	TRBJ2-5	CASSHNTVETQYF
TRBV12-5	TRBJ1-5	CASGLENNQPQHF
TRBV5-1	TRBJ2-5	CASSSGTGGETQYF
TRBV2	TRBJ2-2	CATTEQGANTGELFF
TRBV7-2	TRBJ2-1	CASSYSSDRPYNEQFF
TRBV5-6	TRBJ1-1	CASSLGGQQYTEAFF
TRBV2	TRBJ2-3	CASSRPPGDTQYF
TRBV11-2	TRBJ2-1	CASSLARTGINNEQFF
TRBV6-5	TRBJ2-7	CATGPPASYEQYF
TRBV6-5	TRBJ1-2	CASSYRTGRVTNYGYTF
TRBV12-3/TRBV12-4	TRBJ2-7	CASSLGSLTYEQYF
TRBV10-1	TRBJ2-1	CASSEGQREYPKFF
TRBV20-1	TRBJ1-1	CSTTGGAANTEAFF
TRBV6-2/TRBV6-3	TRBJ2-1	CASGLSAEQFF
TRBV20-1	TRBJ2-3	CSAREERGASTDTQYF
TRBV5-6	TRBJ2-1	CASSFGRGFHNEQFF
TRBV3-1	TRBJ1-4	CASSQGGKGRNEKLFF
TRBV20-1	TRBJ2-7	CSAAGNEQYF
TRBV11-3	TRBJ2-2	CAGSLGTNTGELFF
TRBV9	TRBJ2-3	CASSVANPPGTQYF
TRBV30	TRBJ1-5	CAWSPNQGGTQPQHF
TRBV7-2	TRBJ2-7	CASSSRDRGYEQYF
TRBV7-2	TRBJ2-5	CASTLTSWGETQYF
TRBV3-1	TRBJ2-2	CASSQVGGELFF
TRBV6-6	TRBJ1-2	CASSSSGTGEFIYGYTF
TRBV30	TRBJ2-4	CAWSVQALRYQQYF
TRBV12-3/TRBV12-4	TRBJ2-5	CASSPPVEGETQYF
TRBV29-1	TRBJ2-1	CSVEILAGVGNEQFF
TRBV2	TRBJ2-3	CASKREEETDTQYF
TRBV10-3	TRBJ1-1	CAISDDYRGSTEAFF
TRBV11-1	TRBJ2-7	CASSLALTTYEQYF
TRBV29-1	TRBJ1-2	CSVVAGVYGYTF
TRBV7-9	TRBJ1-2	CASSPMSYGYTF
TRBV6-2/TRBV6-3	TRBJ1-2	CASSESTGGGGYTF
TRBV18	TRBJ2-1	CASSPTSGIIGYNEQFF
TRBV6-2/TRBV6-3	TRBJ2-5	CASSYSVATETQYF
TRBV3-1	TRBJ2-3	CASSQDKGGLAGRTDTQYF
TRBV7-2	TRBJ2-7	CASSPSRVAGYEQYF
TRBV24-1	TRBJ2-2	CATNGFSGELFF
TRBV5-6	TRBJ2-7	CASSLDGGTTFYEQYF
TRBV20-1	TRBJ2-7	CSARPGQAAGQYF
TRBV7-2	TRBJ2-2	CASTLWTGGTGELFF